These 31 T cell receptor beta chains originate from one sample sequenced in a study of T-cell reconstitution after alpha-beta-depleted transplantation in children. Using unique molecular identifiers, the investigators prepared the TCRbeta library. TCRdb analysed the PCR reads with MiXCR anew, one entry per CDR3 protein. This sample has 200,000 or so distinct CDR3 sequences, with 6.3% found just once. The material sequenced was PBMCs, taken before TCRalphabeta/CD19-depleted stem cell transplant. The receptor set was obtained from a girl younger than two with combined immunodeficiency, due to receive a stem cell transplant.

The V and J genes are TRBV7-2 and TRBJ2-7; 9 nucleotides match TRBD1. V was pared by 4 bases and J by 2 bases, with 3 bases of the junction left unmatched. This CDR3 is 14 amino acids long. The germline gives CDR1 SGHTA, CDR2 FQGNSA. The CDR3 DNA reads as TGTGCCAGCAGCTACCGACAGGGGGCCTACGAGCAGTACTTC. Protein product: CASSYRQGAYEQYF.

This clonotype was counted at least ten times. V and J are TRBV6-2 or TRBV6-3 and TRBJ2-2, with no clear D. Germline V gives CDR1 MNHEY, CDR2 SVGEGT. V lost 7 bases to trimming and J lost 0 bases, with 6 bases between them. The CDR3 is 13 amino acids. The CDR3 loop is CASTVPNTGELFF. CDR3 bases: TGTGCCAGCACGGTGCCGAACACCGGGGAGCTGTTTTTT.

The rearrangement uses TRBV5-1 and TRBJ1-1; 7 bases line up with TRBD1. The CDR3 has 18 amino acids. V shed 7 bases and J 0 bases; nucleotides not matched to a gene: 18. The germline V gene has CDR1 SGHRS and CDR2 YFSETQ. CDR3 sequence: CASSNLNLQGPVNTEAFF. The CDR3 DNA sequence: TGCGCCAGCTCGAACCTAAATTTACAGGGGCCCGTGAACACTGAAGCTTTCTTT. The variable domain in full, completed from reference TRBV5-1 and TRBJ1-1, reads KAGVTQTPRYLIKTRGQQVTLSCSPISGHRSVSWYQQTPGQGLQFLFEYFSETQRNKGNFPGRFSGRQFSNSRSEMNVSTLELGDSALYLCASSNLNLQGPVNTEAFFGQGTRLTVV.

This clonotype was counted many times. The V and J genes are TRBV7-6 and TRBJ1-1; D might be TRBD1 (6 bases). CDR1 and CDR2 from the germline V gene are SGHVS and FNYEAQ. Trimming left V 8 bases short and J 0 bases short, with 13 bases between. CDR3 length: 14 residues. DNA for the CDR3: TGTGCCAGCGGGCTAGGGGGGATGAACACTGAAGCTTTCTTT. It specifies CASGLGGMNTEAFF.

This clonotype was seen at least ten times. The rearrangement links TRBV10-3 to TRBJ1-5, with D uncertain. Per germline, CDR1 ENHRY and CDR2 SYGVKD. The CDR3 spans 14 residues. V was shortened by 2 bases and J by 4 bases, with 9 bases between the two germline ends. The CDR3 loop is CAISESVGNQPQHF. The CDR3, as DNA: TGTGCCATCAGTGAGAGTGTAGGGAATCAGCCCCAGCATTTT.

This clonotype was counted at least ten times. This chain joins TRBV18 and TRBJ2-5; D not certain. The V and J ends lost 4 bases and 5 bases respectively, with 17 bases between them. CDR1 KGHSH and CDR2 LQKENI come from the germline V gene. The CDR3 length is 15 residues. The DNA of the CDR3 is TGTGCCAGCTCACATAAGAGCTCCTTGGGGGAGACCCAGTACTTC. Translated, it gives CASSHKSSLGETQYF.

This clonotype has ten or more counts. The genes are TRBV2 and TRBJ1-1, with unresolved D. The CDR3 extends over 12 amino acids. V was cut by 4 bases and J by 0 bases, with 3 bases left in between. Germline CDR1 and CDR2: SNHLY and FYNNEI. The chain's CDR3 is CASSGLNTEAFF. The CDR3 DNA is TGTGCCAGCAGTGGCCTGAACACTGAAGCTTTCTTT.

In this sample, this clonotype turned up many times. The DNA of the CDR3 is TGTGCCTGGAATGGACCGGGCGGGGAGCAGTACTTC. Protein sequence: CAWNGPGGEQYF. This rearrangement joins TRBV30 to TRBJ2-7; tentative D call: TRBD2 (5 bases). This CDR3 has 12 amino acids. Germline V gene sequence: CDR1 GTSNPN, CDR2 SVGIG (reference sequence). The ends were cut back, 4 bases at V and 7 bases at J, with 14 bases in the middle.

The chain carries TRBV5-1 and TRBJ1-1; a weak D match, TRBD1 (5 bases). The germline V gene has CDR1 SGHRS and CDR2 YFSETQ. CDR3 length: 15 amino acids. V was clipped by 0 bases and J by 6 bases, with 15 bases between them. CDR3: CASSLDWGVDAEAFF. CDR3 in DNA: TGCGCCAGCAGCTTGGATTGGGGGGTGGATGCTGAAGCTTTCTTT.

The rearrangement links TRBV5-1 to TRBJ2-5; 12 positions agree with TRBD2. The CDR3 sequence is 17 residues long. V shed 4 bases, J shed 5 bases, and the junction held 12 bases outside the gene matches. Germline V lookup: CDR1 SGHRS, CDR2 YFSETQ. The DNA of the CDR3 is TGCGCCAGCAGCCCCAAGACTAGCGGGAGTCTCTCGGAGACCCAGTACTTC. Translated, it gives CASSPKTSGSLSETQYF.

This clonotype was recorded at least ten times. The rearrangement uses TRBV12-3 or TRBV12-4 and TRBJ2-7, with TRBD1 as a possible D gene (5 bases). The CDR3 consists of 14 residues. The V gene lost 4 bases and the J gene lost 2 bases, with 12 bases spanning the gap. This CDR3 is CASSSIDRPYEQYF. The DNA for the CDR3 is TGTGCCAGCAGTTCCATCGACAGACCCTACGAGCAGTACTTC.

The sample holds many counts of this clonotype. This sequence joins TRBV7-2 and TRBJ1-2; TRBD1 agrees at 8 bases. J lost 7 bases, V lost 3 bases, and 4 bases had no gene match. This CDR3 comprises 13 residues. Germline V gives CDR1 SGHTA, CDR2 FQGNSA. DNA of the CDR3: TGTGCCAGCAGCTTGGCAGGGGGCGGTGGCTACACCTTC. This sequence encodes CASSLAGGGGYTF.

This clonotype came up many times. CDR3 sequence (DNA): TGCGCCAGCAGTTCCCCCGGGACAGGGGCCTACAATGAGCAGTTCTTC. Protein: CASSSPGTGAYNEQFF. The chain carries TRBV5-1 and TRBJ2-1; 10 bases map to TRBD1. The CDR3 covers 16 residues. Germline V lookup: CDR1 SGHRS, CDR2 YFSETQ. V was clipped by 5 bases and J by 2 bases; unmatched bases: 7.

At least ten counts were recorded for this clonotype. The rearrangement joins TRBV11-2 to TRBJ2-3, with a weak D call TRBD2 (7 bases). Germline CDR1 reads SGHAT; CDR2 reads FQNNGV. V was cut by 5 bases and J by 4 bases, with 25 bases left in between. The CDR3 extends over 18 amino acids. CDR3 nucleotide sequence: TGTGCCAGCAGCCTCTTTTCCGGGGGGCTACTCTTCGCAGATACGCAGTATTTT. It codes for CASSLFSGGLLFADTQYF.

This rearrangement joins TRBV2 to TRBJ2-3; the match to TRBD2 covers 7 bases. From germline, CDR1 is SNHLY and CDR2 FYNNEI. The junction had 8 bases not matched to a gene; V was cut back by 5 bases and J by 0 bases. This CDR3 is 16 amino acids long. The CDR3 loop reads CASSPIGRESTDTQYF. The CDR3 DNA sequence: TGTGCCAGCAGTCCCATTGGGAGGGAGAGCACAGATACGCAGTATTTT.

The chain uses TRBV20-1 and TRBJ2-2; no reliable D call. The CDR3 runs to 14 residues. Germline CDR1 and CDR2: DFQATT and SNEGSKA (reference sequence). Between the trimmed V and J ends, which lost 5 bases and 0 bases, there was a span of 10 bases. CDR3: CSARQIANTGELFF. For the CDR3, the DNA is TGCAGTGCTCGCCAAATAGCGAACACCGGGGAGCTGTTTTTT.

There are many counts of this clonotype. The chain has TRBV9 and TRBJ2-5; 9 bases fit TRBD2. The V segment lost 0 bases and the J segment 1 base; nucleotides outside the gene matches: 4. The CDR3 covers 16 residues. The germline V gene encodes CDR1 SGDLS and CDR2 YYNGEE. The CDR3: CASSVEALAGQETQYF. In DNA form, the CDR3 reads TGTGCCAGCAGCGTAGAGGCACTAGCGGGCCAAGAGACCCAGTACTTC.

About this clonotype itself: A much larger clone lies a single base off, so this may be a read error. This chain connects TRBV28 to TRBJ1-5; 7 nucleotides agree with TRBD1. The V gene's germline CDR1 is MDHEN and CDR2 SYDVKM. The CDR3 extends over 13 amino acids. Written as DNA, the CDR3 is TGTGTCAGCTCACAGGGGAGAGGTCAGCCCCAGCATTTT. Its translation is CVSSQGRGQPQHF.

This clonotype appeared many times. The V and J genes are TRBV20-1 and TRBJ2-1; D is uncertain. This CDR3 has 16 amino acids. The germline gives CDR1 DFQATT, CDR2 SNEGSKA (reference sequence). V was pared by 1 base and J by 2 bases, with 15 bases between. CDR3 amino acids: CSARADAALPYNEQFF. The CDR3 nucleotides are TGCAGTGCTAGAGCGGACGCCGCTCTTCCCTACAATGAGCAGTTCTTC.

There are many counts of this clonotype. This rearrangement joins TRBV12-3 or TRBV12-4 to TRBJ2-5; the D gene is possibly TRBD1 (6 bases). The V end lost 7 bases, the J end lost 4 bases, and 19 bases lay between the germline ends. The CDR3 has 15 residues. The CDR3 reads CASTKSGWGRETQYF. The CDR3 coding sequence is TGTGCCAGCACTAAAAGCGGTTGGGGGCGAGAGACCCAGTACTTC.

This clonotype was recorded many times. The rearrangement uses TRBV28 and TRBJ2-7, with a weak D call TRBD1 (5 bases). Trimming removed 6 bases from V and 2 bases from J, with 11 bases in between. The germline gives CDR1 MDHEN, CDR2 SYDVKM. This CDR3 has 13 amino acids. The CDR3 sequence: CASRATVTYEQYF. CDR3 coding DNA: TGTGCCAGCAGAGCGACAGTTACCTACGAGCAGTACTTC.

This clonotype was detected only a few times. This chain connects TRBV20-1 to TRBJ1-6; D remains ambiguous. Trimming left V 6 bases short and J 10 bases short, with 13 bases between. CDR3 length equals 12 residues. Germline CDR1 is DFQATT and CDR2 is SNEGSKA (reference sequence). CDR3 protein: CSARPGNSPLHF. The CDR3 nucleotides read TGCAGTGCAAGGCCGGGTAACTCACCCCTCCACTTT.

Turning to this clonotype: A much larger clone differs from this one at a single base, so this may be a read error. This chain joins TRBV5-1 and TRBJ1-5; no reliable D call. CDR3 length: 15 residues. From germline, CDR1 is SGHRS and CDR2 YFSETQ. CDR3 coding DNA: TGCGCCAGCAGCTTGCGGGGTATGGCTGATCAGCCCCAGGATTTT. It is translated as CASSLRGMADQPQDF.

This clonotype showed up just a few times. The chain uses TRBV11-2 and TRBJ2-5; no firm D call. CDR1 SGHAT and CDR2 FQNNGV come from the germline V gene. This CDR3 contains 15 residues. V was trimmed by 4 bases and J by 4 bases, leaving 16 bases between them. The CDR3, as DNA: TGTGCCAGCAGCTCAGCCCCGGGTTTGGGAGAGACCCAGTACTTC. Protein sequence: CASSSAPGLGETQYF.

Ten or more counts support this clonotype. V gene TRBV7-6 combines with J gene TRBJ2-1, with 9 bases aligning to TRBD2. V lost 4 bases to trimming and J lost 7 bases; unmatched junction nucleotides: 5. Germline loops: CDR1 SGHVS, CDR2 FNYEAQ. CDR3 size: 14 residues. CDR3 loop: CASSSGLARNEQFF. CDR3 DNA sequence: TGTGCCAGCAGCTCGGGACTAGCTCGGAATGAGCAGTTCTTC. Full variable domain (missing parts from reference TRBV7-6 and TRBJ2-1): GAGVSQSPRYKVTKRGQDVALRCDPISGHVSLYWYRQALGQGPEFLTYFNYEAQQDKSGLPNDRFSAERPEGSISTLTIQRTEQRDSAMYRCASSSGLARNEQFFGPGTRLTVL.

The V call is TRBV6-2 or TRBV6-3, the J call TRBJ2-4; 10 bases fit TRBD2. Trimming cost V 6 bases and J 0 bases; bases outside gene matches: 11. This CDR3 has 18 amino acids. Germline V lookup: CDR1 MNHEY, CDR2 SVGEGT. CDR3: CASRIARASGRAKNIQYF. DNA for the CDR3: TGTGCCAGCAGGATTGCCCGGGCTAGCGGGAGAGCCAAAAACATTCAGTACTTC.

The J gene is TRBJ2-7, the V gene TRBV7-2, with D unresolved. Germline V gene lookup returns CDR1 SGHTA and CDR2 FQGNSA. The CDR3 spans 13 residues. V gave up 4 bases and J gave up 6 bases, with 13 bases separating them. The CDR3 coding sequence is TGTGCCAGCAGCTCCCGGGCCCAAGGCGAGCAGTACTTC. This translates into CASSSRAQGEQYF.

The V and J genes are TRBV9 and TRBJ2-7; 10 bases are shared with TRBD2. Trimming removed 3 bases from V and 12 bases from J; junction bases left unmatched: 12. The CDR3 is made up of 14 amino acids. The V gene's germline CDR1 is SGDLS and CDR2 YYNGEE. CDR3 in DNA: TGTGCCAGCAGCGGTTCCAGCGGGGGGGCGGTTCCGTACTTC. This sequence encodes CASSGSSGGAVPYF.

This clonotype was counted many times. V is TRBV29-1 and J is TRBJ1-3, with D possibly matching TRBD1 (5 bases). Trimming took 1 base from V and 0 from J, leaving 16 bases between them. The V gene's germline CDR1 is SQVTM and CDR2 ANQGSEA. This CDR3 contains 17 residues. In DNA, the CDR3 is TGCAGCGTTGAAGGCCTTCGTGAGCAGGGCTCTGGAAACACCATATATTTT. Its protein product is CSVEGLREQGSGNTIYF.

Concerning this clonotype itself: A much larger clone sits a single nucleotide away, making a read error possible. The J gene is TRBJ2-2, the V gene TRBV24-1, with 7 bases identical to TRBD1. V lost 2 bases and J lost 10; bases outside the gene matches: 6. The V gene's germline CDR1 is KGHDR and CDR2 SFDVKD. The CDR3 consists of 14 residues. CDR3 coding DNA: TGTGCCACCAGTGATTCGTCACAGGGGCCGGAGCTGTTTTTT. Amino acid sequence: CATSDSSQGPELFF.

This clonotype came up many times. The J gene is TRBJ1-5, the V gene TRBV13; D not resolved. CDR1 is PRHDT, CDR2 FYEKMQ, per germline (reference sequence). The V gene lost 4 bases and the J gene lost 6 bases, with 13 bases spanning the gap. The CDR3 runs 14 residues. The CDR3 reads CASSSRGSGQPQHF. The CDR3 DNA is TGTGCCAGCAGCTCTCGAGGCTCGGGTCAGCCCCAGCATTTT.